This T cell receptor (beta chain) was retrieved from a study of TIL therapy for anti-PD-1-resistant metastatic lung cancer. General study results and limits: Many TIL product clones were absent from baseline tumor, suggesting clonal contraction.

In regard to this clone: Its antigen is not identified.

The immunoSEQ assay was v3. Here immunoSEQ multiplex PCR was the method, and the copy in TCRdb shows in-frame clones only, minus some. The sample yields about 14,000 clones, 66% seen once. Specified time point: pre-treatment sample, taken before nivolumab and TIL therapy. Most excised metastases sampled were pleural nodules or supraclavicular lymph nodes. The input for sequencing was tumor tissue, taken at baseline. The TCR originated in a woman between 25 and 85 years old with non-small cell lung cancer.

CDR3 amino acids: CASSPTEKPAGGYTF. CDR3 coding DNA: TGTGCCAGCTCACCCACTGAGAAGCCGGCTGGCGGCTACACCTTC. The rearrangement joins TRBV18 to TRBJ1-2; D ambiguous. The CDR3 runs 15 residues. Germline CDR1 and CDR2: KGHSH and LQKENI. Trimming pared 3 bases from V and 8 bases from J, leaving 19 bases between.